These T cell receptor beta chains were read from a single sample in a study of control samples from healthy donors and cancer patients. The assay was immunoSEQ multiplex PCR, and TCRdb's table has in-frame clones only and misses some. The sample carries roughly 100,000 clones, about 89% recorded once. The specimen sequenced was PBMCs. The receptors originated from a man aged 55 to 69 with lung cancer. The CDR3 runs from the conserved cysteine through the conserved F or W.

V gene	CDR3 protein
TRBV12-3/TRBV12-4	CASSSTVSYEQYF
TRBV10-1	CASSMDGTLETQYF
TRBV25-1	CASSDPGITGSTGNTIYF
TRBV11-3	CASSPRGTEAFF
TRBV9	CASSVARGGTDTQYF
TRBV5-8	CASSLSAAPSGANVLTF
TRBV20-1	CSASLAGGYNEQFF
TRBV6-6	CASTQGGAPNEKLFF
TRBV5-1	CASSLANTEAFF
TRBV9	CASSVDSTLAENSNQPQHF
TRBV4-1	CASSQASSGGLQPQHF
TRBV3-1/TRBV3-2	CASSQDSFENQETQYF
TRBV25-1	CASSVEGAGYNEQFF
TRBV14	CASSLTELNTEAFF
TRBV23-1	CASRREIPQNNEQFF
TRBV7-2	CASTPRLLNYGYTF
TRBV2	CASSSYFQNEQFF
TRBV12-3/TRBV12-4	CASKRQGAFGF
TRBV2	CARQVSSYNEQFF
TRBV7-9	CASSPKGNTIYF
TRBV5-1	CASSLEWDPMDEQYF
TRBV4-1	CASSLQGGDQPQHF
TRBV5-8	CASSSRNYGYTF
TRBV9	CASSDHPPGQNYNSPLHF
TRBV12-5	CASGLVPDGTSSYNEQFF
TRBV6-4	CASSDSQLLANEQFF